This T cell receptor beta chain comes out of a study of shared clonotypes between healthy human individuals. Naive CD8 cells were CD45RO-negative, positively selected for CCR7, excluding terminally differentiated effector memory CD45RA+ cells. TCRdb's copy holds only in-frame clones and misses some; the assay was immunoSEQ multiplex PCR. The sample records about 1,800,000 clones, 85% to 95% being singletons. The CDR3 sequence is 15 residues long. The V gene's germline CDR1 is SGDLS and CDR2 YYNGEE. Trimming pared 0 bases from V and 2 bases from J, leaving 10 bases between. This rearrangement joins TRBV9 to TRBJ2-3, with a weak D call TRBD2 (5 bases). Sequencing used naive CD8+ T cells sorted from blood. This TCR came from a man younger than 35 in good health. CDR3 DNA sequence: TGTGCCAGCAGCGTAGACACGGACTTCACAGATACGCAGTATTTT. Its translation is CASSVDTDFTDTQYF.